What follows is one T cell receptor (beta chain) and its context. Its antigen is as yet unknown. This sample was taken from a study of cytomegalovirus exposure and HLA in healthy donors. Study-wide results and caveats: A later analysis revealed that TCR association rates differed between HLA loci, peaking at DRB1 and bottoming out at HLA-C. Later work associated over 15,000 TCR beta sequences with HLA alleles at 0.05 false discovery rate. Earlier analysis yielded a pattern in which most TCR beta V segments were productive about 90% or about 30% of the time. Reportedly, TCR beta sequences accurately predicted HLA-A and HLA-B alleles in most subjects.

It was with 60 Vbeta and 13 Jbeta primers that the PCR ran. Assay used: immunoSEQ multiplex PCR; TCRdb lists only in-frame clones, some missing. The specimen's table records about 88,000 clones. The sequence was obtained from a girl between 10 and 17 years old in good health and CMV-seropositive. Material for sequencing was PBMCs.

In nucleotides, the CDR3 is TGTGCCAGCAGCCAAGCCCCGGGTGCAACTAATGAAAAACTGTTTTTT. It specifies CASSQAPGATNEKLFF. The chain carries TRBV4-2 and TRBJ1-4; no definite D call. V was trimmed by 1 base and J by 0 bases, leaving 9 bases between them. Germline V gene sequence: CDR1 LGHNA, CDR2 YNFKEQ. This CDR3 is 16 amino acids long.